This T cell receptor (beta chain) stems from a study of T cell responses to AZD1222 COVID-19 vaccine. Produced via immunoSEQ multiplex PCR; TCRdb's table is partial and in-frame only. The sample lists 140,000 or so clones, approximately 90% seen once, with 3% to 3.5% in the top ten. This clone was seen more than once but under ten times. CDR3 size: 14 residues. J lost 3 bases, V lost 10 bases, and 8 bases had no gene match. The germline gives CDR1 ENHRY, CDR2 SYGVKD. The V and J genes are TRBV10-3 and TRBJ2-7, with TRBD2 matching 11 bases. The material was peripheral blood, obtained 28 days after the second AZD1222 dose. This clonotype was sampled from an adult who received the AZD1222 COVID-19 vaccine. The CDR3: CATSSTSGIYEQYF. CDR3 DNA sequence: TGTGCCACCTCTTCGACTAGCGGGATCTACGAGCAGTACTTC.